Below, 22 T cell receptor beta chains from the same sample are listed, as sequenced in a study of early T cells in non-severe SARS-CoV-2 infection. TCRdb used MiXCR to reprocess the 5' RACE reads, holding one entry per CDR3 protein. The table includes 64,000 or so distinct CDR3 sequences, over 9% detected once. The specimen comprised whole blood, sampled at baseline. The source of these receptors is an adult who was a healthcare worker with PCR-confirmed SARS-CoV-2 infection or an uninfected control (not recorded which).

The rearrangement links TRBV7-9 to TRBJ2-7; D is ambiguous. CDR3 size: 15 residues. The V gene's germline CDR1 is SEHNR and CDR2 FQNEAQ (reference sequence). Trimming stripped 4 bases from V and 2 bases from J, with 15 bases between. In nucleotides, the CDR3 is TGTGCCAGCAGCTCCATGCCAGGCGGAACCTACGAGCAGTACTTC. Encoded protein: CASSSMPGGTYEQYF.

The chain is built from TRBV5-1 and TRBJ2-7, with 7 bases lining up with TRBD1. The CDR3 loop spans 16 amino acids. Trimming took 4 bases from V and 1 from J; bases not matched to a gene: 11. Germline V gives CDR1 SGHRS, CDR2 YFSETQ. The chain's CDR3 is CASSLEPGTASYEQYF. As DNA, the CDR3 is TGCGCCAGCAGCCTCGAACCCGGGACAGCTTCCTACGAGCAGTACTTC.

This clonotype was seen just once. The V gene is TRBV27, the J gene TRBJ1-1; TRBD1 might be the D (5 bases). V was clipped by 9 bases and J by 5 bases, with 16 bases between them. CDR1 is MNHEY, CDR2 SMNVEV, per germline (reference sequence). The CDR3 has 13 residues. CDR3 amino acids: CASFTGAGTEAFF. DNA for the CDR3: TGTGCCAGTTTTACCGGGGCGGGGACTGAAGCTTTCTTT.

The chain couples TRBV4-2 to TRBJ2-1; TRBD2 matches 10 bases. The CDR3 has 17 residues. V dropped 0 bases and J dropped 2; count of bases not matched to a gene: 4. Germline V lookup: CDR1 LGHNA, CDR2 YNFKEQ. CDR3 in DNA: TGTGCCAGCAGCCAAGATGGGAGCGGGGGGGCCTACAATGAGCAGTTCTTC. The encoded protein is CASSQDGSGGAYNEQFF.

The V and J genes are TRBV3-1 and TRBJ1-1; 9 bases map to TRBD1. The length of the CDR3 is 15 residues. Germline V gene lookup returns CDR1 LGHDT and CDR2 YNNKEL (reference sequence). The J segment lost 2 bases and the V segment lost 4 bases, leaving 5 bases of the junction unmatched. Written as DNA, the CDR3 is TGTGCCAGCAGCCTAAGGACAGGGGTAAACACTGAAGCTTTCTTT. This sequence encodes CASSLRTGVNTEAFF. The full variable domain, with the rest looked up from reference TRBV3-1 and TRBJ1-1, is DTAVSQTPKYLVTQMGNDKSIKCEQNLGHDTMYWYKQDSKKFLKIMFSYNNKELIINETVPNRFSPKSPDKAHLNLHINSLELGDSAVYFCASSLRTGVNTEAFFGQGTRLTVV.

The genes are TRBV7-9 and TRBJ1-5; TRBD1 aligns across 7 bases. The CDR3 runs to 14 residues. From germline, CDR1 is SEHNR and CDR2 FQNEAQ (reference sequence). V shed 3 bases, J shed 7 bases, and the junction held 6 bases outside the gene matches. The CDR3 DNA reads TGTGCCAGCAGCTTTGACAGGGTGGTACAGCCCCAGCATTTT. Its translation is CASSFDRVVQPQHF. The full variable domain, completed using reference TRBV7-9 and TRBJ1-5, is DTGVSQNPRHKITKRGQNVTFRCDPISEHNRLYWYRQTLGQGPEFLTYFQNEAQLEKSRLLSDRFSAERPKGSFSTLEIQRTEQGDSAMYLCASSFDRVVQPQHFGDGTRLSIL.

This clonotype was seen ten or more times. The chain uses TRBV18 and TRBJ1-1; D ambiguous. Trimming left V 2 bases short and J 1 base short, with 14 bases between. This CDR3 comprises 16 residues. In germline, CDR1 is KGHSH, CDR2 LQKENI. Here the CDR3 reads CASSPSMKTANTEAFF. The DNA of the CDR3 is TGTGCCAGCTCACCAAGCATGAAAACAGCGAACACTGAAGCTTTCTTT.

The rearrangement links TRBV9 to TRBJ2-5; 7 nucleotides match TRBD1. The CDR3 runs to 15 residues. Unmatched junction bases numbered 10, after V lost 3 bases and J lost 5 bases. Germline CDR1 is SGDLS and CDR2 is YYNGEE. CDR3 bases: TGTGCCAGCAGCGCGGGACCGCAGGGGGTTGAGACCCAGTACTTC. As protein: CASSAGPQGVETQYF.

This chain joins TRBV20-1 and TRBJ1-1; D gene uncertain. Trimming stripped 3 bases from V and 0 bases from J, with 11 bases between. Germline CDR1 and CDR2: DFQATT and SNEGSKA (reference sequence). The CDR3 consists of 14 residues. CDR3 nucleotides: TGCAGTGCTAGCCAAAGACTGATGAACACTGAAGCTTTCTTT. Its protein product is CSASQRLMNTEAFF.

This clonotype has more than one count but fewer than ten. The chain combines TRBV30 with TRBJ1-1, with D unclear. Germline CDR1 reads GTSNPN; CDR2 reads SVGIG (reference sequence). The CDR3 has 10 residues. V was clipped by 3 bases and J by 3 bases, with 2 bases between them. The CDR3, as DNA: TGTGCCTGGAGGGACACTGAAGCTTTCTTT. This encodes CAWRDTEAFF.

This clonotype was recorded a few times. This chain uses TRBV2 with TRBJ2-3; D is uncertain. The ends were cut back, 4 bases at V and 2 bases at J, with 10 bases in the middle. The CDR3 totals 14 residues. The germline CDR1 and CDR2 sequences are SNHLY and FYNNEI. The CDR3 region has the DNA TGTGCCAGCAGTGCCGCCAGGAACACAGATACGCAGTATTTT. It encodes CASSAARNTDTQYF. The full variable domain, in which reference TRBV2 and TRBJ2-3 provide the parts outside the CDR3, is EPEVTQTPSHQVTQMGQEVILRCVPISNHLYFYWYRQILGQKVEFLVSFYNNEISEKSEIFDDQFSVERPDGSNFTLKIRSTKLEDSAMYFCASSAARNTDTQYFGPGTRLTVL.

To note about this clonotype: At one boundary the junction diverges from the germline segment, which might be a read error. The gene calls are TRBV5-4 and TRBJ2-5, with D perhaps assigned TRBD1 or TRBD2 (5 bases each). The CDR3 is made up of 15 amino acids. Germline V lookup: CDR1 SGHNT, CDR2 YYREEE (reference sequence). As DNA, the CDR3 is TGTGCCAGCAGCTTGGCGGGGACGTTCCAAGAGACCCAGAACTTC. Translation gives CASSLAGTFQETQNF.

The rearrangement uses TRBV6-6 and TRBJ2-1, with D tentatively TRBD1 (5 bases). Per the germline V gene, CDR1 is MNHNY and CDR2 is SVGAGI (reference sequence). The CDR3 spans 16 residues. The V and J ends lost 5 bases and 5 bases respectively, with 19 bases between them. CDR3 protein: CASSGVGHPPNNEQFF. The CDR3 nucleotides are TGTGCCAGCAGTGGGGTGGGGCACCCACCAAACAATGAGCAGTTCTTC.

The CDR3 loop is CASSRSDTDTQYF. CDR3 nucleotides: TGTGCCAGCAGCCGCTCTGACACAGATACGCAGTATTTT. The gene calls are TRBV27 and TRBJ2-3; D uncertain. V gave up 6 bases and J gave up 2 bases, with 9 bases separating them. This CDR3 has 13 residues. CDR1 is MNHEY, CDR2 SMNVEV, per germline (reference sequence).

This clonotype was seen more than once but under ten times. The CDR3 spells CASSLERTGGSYEQYF. The CDR3 bases are TGTGCCAGCAGCTTAGAGAGGACAGGGGGCTCCTACGAGCAGTACTTC. This chain links TRBV7-6 with TRBJ2-7; 10 positions match TRBD1. The V segment lost 1 base and the J segment 0 bases; nucleotides outside the gene matches: 3. The germline V gene encodes CDR1 SGHVS and CDR2 FNYEAQ. The CDR3 contains 16 residues.

CDR3 coding DNA: TGCAGTGCCAGACTAGCGGCGCTTAGGAATACGCAGTATTTT. This translates into CSARLAALRNTQYF. The chain links TRBV20-1 to TRBJ2-3; 9 bases agree with TRBD2. CDR1 DFQATT and CDR2 SNEGSKA come from the germline V gene (reference sequence). The trim removed 6 bases at V and 7 bases at J, leaving 11 bases unmatched. CDR3 size: 14 residues.

This clonotype was counted at least ten times. V gene TRBV27 combines with J gene TRBJ2-2; D may correspond to TRBD1 or TRBD2 (5 bases each). The CDR3 contains 16 residues. Looked up from germline, CDR1 is MNHEY and CDR2 is SMNVEV (reference sequence). V lost 3 bases to trimming and J lost 5 bases, with 16 bases between them. The CDR3 DNA is TGTGCCAGCAGTTTCCCTGGGCCCTGGGGGACCGGGGAGCTGTTTTTT. Translating it yields CASSFPGPWGTGELFF.

This clonotype was recorded a few times. V and J are TRBV11-2 and TRBJ2-5, with TRBD1 identical over 7 bases. Looked up from germline, CDR1 is SGHAT and CDR2 is FQNNGV. J lost 1 base, V lost 1 base, and 9 bases had no gene match. This CDR3 is 17 amino acids long. The CDR3 sequence is CASSLGAGGRAQETQYF. Written as DNA, the CDR3 is TGTGCCAGCAGCTTAGGGGCAGGGGGACGGGCCCAAGAGACCCAGTACTTC.

This clonotype showed up just a few times. J is TRBJ1-1 and V is TRBV27; perhaps TRBD1 as D (5 bases). Trimming removed 0 bases at V and 1 base at J, with 12 bases between. Germline-derived CDR1 and CDR2 are MNHEY and SMNVEV (reference sequence). This CDR3 region has 16 residues. DNA of the CDR3: TGTGCCAGCAGTTTATCTTGGGGCCGGCGGAACACTGAAGCTTTCTTT. As protein: CASSLSWGRRNTEAFF.

This chain links TRBV6-5 with TRBJ1-5, with 7 bases identical to TRBD1. CDR1 and CDR2 (germline): MNHEY, SVGAGI. V trimming: 5 bases; J trimming: 9 bases; junction bases outside the gene matches: 10. The CDR3 totals 14 residues. In DNA form, the CDR3 reads TGTGCCAGCAGTACCCGGACAGGTGATACGCCCCAGCATTTT. It specifies CASSTRTGDTPQHF.

A few counts support this clonotype. The V gene is TRBV21-1, the J gene TRBJ1-1; the table's TRBD1 call for D was not verified on the DNA. TRBV21-1 is described as a pseudogene. The CDR3 spans 16 residues. The chain's CDR3 is CASSDPRRRRNTEAFF. CDR3 sequence (DNA): TGTGCCAGCAGCGACCCCAGGCGCCGGCGAAACACTGAAGCTTTCTTT.

The chain recombines TRBV10-2 with TRBJ2-3; D is undetermined. V was clipped by 6 bases and J by 0 bases, with 10 bases between them. The CDR3 loop spans 14 amino acids. CDR1 WSHSY and CDR2 SAAADI come from the germline V gene. The CDR3 loop is CASRAAASTDTQYF. CDR3 DNA sequence: TGCGCCAGCAGGGCAGCCGCTAGCACAGATACGCAGTATTTT.